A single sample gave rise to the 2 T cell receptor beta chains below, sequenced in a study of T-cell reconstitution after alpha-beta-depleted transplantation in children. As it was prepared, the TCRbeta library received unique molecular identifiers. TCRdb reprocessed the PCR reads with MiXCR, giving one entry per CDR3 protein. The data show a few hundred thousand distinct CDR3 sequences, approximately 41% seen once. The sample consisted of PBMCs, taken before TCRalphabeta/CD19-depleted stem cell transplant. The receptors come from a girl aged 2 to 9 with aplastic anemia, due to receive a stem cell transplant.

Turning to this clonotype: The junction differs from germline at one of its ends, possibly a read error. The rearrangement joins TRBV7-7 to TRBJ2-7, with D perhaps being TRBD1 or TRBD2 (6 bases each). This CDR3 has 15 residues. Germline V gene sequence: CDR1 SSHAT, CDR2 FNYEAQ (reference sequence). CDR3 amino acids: CASSQEGGAPWEQYF. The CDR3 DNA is TGTGCTAGCAGCCAGGAGGGGGGCGCCCCTTGGGAGCAGTACTTC.

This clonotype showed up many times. The CDR3 coding sequence is TGTGCCAGCAGTTATAGTCAATGGACAGGGAAGGTCGGGGAGCTGTTTTTT. It yields the protein CASSYSQWTGKVGELFF. This chain joins TRBV6-5 and TRBJ2-2; 8 positions agree with TRBD1. Germline V gene data show CDR1 as MNHEY and CDR2 as SVGAGI. This CDR3 region has 17 residues. Trimming took 3 bases from V and 7 from J; bases not matched to a gene: 13.